Listed below are T cell receptor beta chains from one sample, sequenced in a study of cytomegalovirus exposure and HLA in healthy donors. The method was immunoSEQ multiplex PCR; TCRdb's version includes in-frame clones alone and lacks a portion of them. The table lists about 190,000 clones, approximately 78% of them singletons. Sequencing was done on a sample of PBMCs. These receptors were collected from a woman under 30 in good health and CMV-seronegative. Each CDR3 is given with its conserved first and last residue. A D gene is named only where the DNA matches it firmly. Where a row states a size, it is once, few, many or the class of an expanded clone; other rows omit it.

TRBV25-1	NA	TRBJ2-5	TRBD1	CASSDPDRVYRKETQYF	TGTGCCAGCAGTGACCCTGACAGGGTCTATCGTAAAGAGACCCAGTACTTC
TRBV2	NA	TRBJ1-1	NA	CASRMDSKRF	TGTGCCAGCAGGATGGACTCTAAACGCTTT
TRBV14	NA	TRBJ2-7	TRBD1	CASSNRLDRESYEQYF	TGTGCCAGCTCAAATCGCCTGGACAGGGAATCCTACGAGCAGTACTTC
TRBV19	NA	TRBJ2-3	NA	CASSPGLFSTDTQYF	TGTGCCAGTAGTCCCGGACTATTTAGCACAGATACGCAGTATTTT
TRBV6-6	NA	TRBJ1-5	NA	CASKATDNQPQHF	TGTGCCAGCAAGGCGACAGACAATCAGCCCCAGCATTTT
TRBV7-9	NA	TRBJ2-5	TRBD2	CASSGRLAGGRQETQYF	TGTGCCAGCAGCGGACGACTAGCGGGGGGGCGGCAAGAGACCCAGTACTTC
TRBV5-1	once	TRBJ2-7	TRBD1	CASKRRDSDYEQYF	TGCGCCAGCAAGCGAAGGGACAGCGACTACGAGCAGTACTTC
TRBV7-9	NA	TRBJ2-4	TRBD1	CASSAGQGENIQYF	TGTGCCAGCAGCGCGGGACAGGGGGAAAACATTCAGTACTTC
TRBV9	NA	TRBJ2-1	TRBD1	CASSNPGTGSSSYNEQFF	TGTGCCAGCAGCAACCCCGGGACAGGATCAAGCTCCTACAATGAGCAGTTCTTC
TRBV6-5	few	TRBJ1-2	NA	CASSDRRRGDGYTF	TGTGCCAGCAGCGACCGACGCAGGGGCGATGGCTACACCTTC
TRBV10-2	NA	TRBJ1-5	TRBD1	CASRDRGNQPQHF	TGCGCCAGCAGGGACAGGGGCAATCAGCCCCAGCATTTT
TRBV11-1	NA	TRBJ2-7	NA	CASSLESGSYEQYF	TGTGCCAGCAGCTTAGAGTCCGGGTCCTACGAGCAGTACTTC
TRBV19	NA	TRBJ2-1	TRBD2	CASSQAGGDGEQFF	TGTGCCAGTAGCCAAGCGGGAGGCGACGGTGAGCAGTTCTTC
TRBV5-6	NA	TRBJ2-7	TRBD1	CASSYGRQGAGYEQYF	TGTGCCAGCAGCTATGGACGACAGGGGGCAGGCTACGAGCAGTACTTC
TRBV5-1	NA	TRBJ2-3	TRBD2	CASRNSGSTDTQYF	TGCGCCAGCAGAAATAGCGGGAGCACAGATACGCAGTATTTT
TRBV5-1	NA	TRBJ2-5	NA	CASSSRGIQETQYF	TGCGCCAGCAGCTCGAGAGGGATCCAAGAGACCCAGTACTTC
TRBV6-5	NA	TRBJ2-7	TRBD1	CASRPDRGSGYEQYF	TGTGCCAGCAGACCGGACAGGGGTAGTGGCTACGAGCAGTACTTC
TRBV9	NA	TRBJ1-5	TRBD1	CASSAGGNNQPQHF	TGTGCCAGCAGCGCAGGGGGCAACAATCAGCCCCAGCATTTT
TRBV7-9	once	TRBJ1-1	NA	CASSLEAGRGNTEAFF	TGTGCCAGCAGCTTAGAGGCGGGCAGGGGTAACACTGAAGCTTTCTTT
TRBV28	NA	TRBJ2-1	TRBD2	CASGVPRREKDEQFF	TGTGCCAGCGGGGTCCCAAGGCGGGAGAAAGACGAGCAGTTCTTC
TRBV5-4	NA	TRBJ1-2	TRBD1	CASSRTGVGLTGGYTF	TGTGCCAGCAGCCGGACAGGGGTGGGGCTAACGGGCGGCTACACCTTC
TRBV6-1	NA	TRBJ2-4	TRBD1	CASRDRGEGKNIQYF	TGTGCCAGCCGCGACAGGGGCGAAGGGAAAAACATTCAGTACTTC
TRBV27	NA	TRBJ1-5	NA	CASSLEGDQPQHF	TGTGCCAGCAGTTTAGAGGGTGATCAGCCCCAGCATTTT
TRBV7-9	NA	TRBJ1-2	NA	CASSGGETDYYGYTF	TGTGCCAGCAGCGGGGGGGAGACAGATTACTATGGCTACACCTTC
TRBV19	NA	TRBJ1-1	NA	CASSIVGANTEAFF	TGTGCCAGTAGTATTGTGGGGGCAAACACTGAAGCTTTCTTT
TRBV5-5	NA	TRBJ2-7	NA	CASGFERREYF	TGTGCCAGCGGCTTCGAACGACGGGAGTACTTC
TRBV6-1	NA	TRBJ2-5	NA	CASSSGPREEQYF	TGTGCCAGCAGTAGCGGCCCTAGGGAGGAGCAGTACTTC
TRBV13	NA	TRBJ2-3	NA	CASSLDRQGPGTDTQYF	TGTGCCAGCAGCTTAGATCGCCAGGGGCCTGGGACAGATACGCAGTATTTT
TRBV27	NA	TRBJ2-2	NA	CASSSSGNTGELFF	TGTGCCAGCAGTTCCTCAGGGAACACCGGGGAGCTGTTTTTT
TRBV25-1	NA	TRBJ2-3	NA	CASSDTGSTDTQYF	TGTGCCAGCAGTGATACGGGGTCAACAGATACGCAGTATTTT
TRBV6-1	few	TRBJ2-7	TRBD2	CASIRSGRAFEQYF	TGTGCCAGCATTCGTAGCGGGAGGGCCTTCGAGCAGTACTTC
TRBV2	NA	TRBJ2-1	NA	CASSAAGAYNEQFF	TGTGCCAGCAGTGCAGCGGGCGCTTACAATGAGCAGTTCTTC
TRBV7-3	NA	TRBJ2-3	NA	CASSSGSFYTDTQYF	TGTGCCAGCAGTTCCGGGTCTTTTTACACAGATACGCAGTATTTT
TRBV27	NA	TRBJ2-7	TRBD2	CASSSGGGSSEQYF	TGTGCCAGCAGTTCGGGGGGAGGCAGTTCCGAGCAGTACTTC
TRBV19	NA	TRBJ2-7	NA	CASSMDPPGSITYEQYF	TGTGCCAGTAGTATGGACCCCCCGGGGAGTATAACCTACGAGCAGTACTTC
TRBV15	NA	TRBJ1-5	NA	CATSREGGTNQPQHF	TGTGCCACCAGCAGAGAAGGGGGTACTAATCAGCCCCAGCATTTT
TRBV29-1	NA	TRBJ1-2	NA	CSVEGRLYGYTF	TGCAGCGTTGAGGGGCGACTCTATGGCTACACCTTC
TRBV7-3	NA	TRBJ2-3	NA	CASSLGEYPDTQYF	TGTGCCAGCAGCTTAGGGGAGTACCCAGATACGCAGTATTTT
TRBV13	once	TRBJ1-4	TRBD1	CASSPKRGLRTNEKLFF	TGTGCCAGCAGCCCCAAGAGGGGGCTACGAACTAATGAAAAACTGTTTTTT
TRBV12-5	NA	TRBJ2-7	NA	CASGLEGWGSYEQYF	TGTGCTAGTGGTTTGGAGGGGTGGGGAAGCTACGAGCAGTACTTC
TRBV28	NA	TRBJ2-5	TRBD2	CASRSGTSETQYF	TGTGCCAGCCGATCCGGGACTAGCGAGACCCAGTACTTC
TRBV13	NA	TRBJ2-6	NA	CASSPTVFSGANVLTF	TGTGCCAGCAGCCCGACAGTTTTCTCTGGGGCCAACGTCCTGACTTTC
TRBV2	NA	TRBJ1-2	NA	CASSVTLDYGYTF	TGTGCCAGCAGTGTGACCCTAGACTATGGCTACACCTTC